This T cell receptor (beta chain) was sequenced for a study of T cell repertoires in cytomegalovirus infection. The J segment lost 0 bases and the V segment lost 4 bases, leaving 6 bases of the junction unmatched. Per the germline V gene, CDR1 is KGHSH and CDR2 is LQKENI. CDR3 length: 16 residues. Overall study results and limits: The response measured ex vivo was dominated by TCR beta clonotypes (HLA-C-restricted and CMV-specific).

TCRdb reanalysed the reads using MiXCR and keeps one entry per CDR3 protein. The table has roughly 860,000 distinct CDR3 sequences, 32% seen once; the top ten hold around 11%. This clonotype turned up a few times. The target antigen is unknown. The sequence derives from a human donor in good health (CMV status not recorded). Some clones in this sample may be carry-over from other donors' samples. Source: cultured CD8+ T cells from PBMCs, taken from culture after CMV antigen stimulation. The rearrangement links TRBV18 to TRBJ2-4, with 7 bases matching TRBD1. The CDR3 spells CASSLGTVLAKNIQYF. The CDR3 nucleotides are TGTGCCAGCTCACTTGGGACAGTTCTAGCCAAAAACATTCAGTACTTC.